Presented here are 3 T cell receptor beta chains from one specimen sequenced in a study of T cell repertoires in cytomegalovirus infection. TCRdb processed the reads anew with MiXCR; each CDR3 protein has one entry. This table has about 180,000 distinct CDR3 sequences, about a sixth appearing once. The sample taken for sequencing was CD8+ T cells from PBMCs. The receptor source for this set is a human donor in good health (CMV status not recorded). Some clones in this sample may be carry-over from other donors' samples.

The rearrangement joins TRBV5-6 to TRBJ2-2, with unresolved D. In germline, CDR1 is SGHDT, CDR2 YYEEEE. Trimming cost V 2 bases and J 4 bases, with 12 bases left between them. The CDR3 is 15 residues long. CDR3 in DNA: TGTGCCAGCAGCTTCGGTTTGGGTGGCACCGGGGAGCTGTTTTTT. Protein: CASSFGLGGTGELFF.

Ten or more counts support this clonotype. V is TRBV7-6 and J is TRBJ1-1; D remains ambiguous. V was cut by 6 bases and J by 4 bases, with 15 bases left in between. The germline V gene encodes CDR1 SGHVS and CDR2 FNYEAQ. The CDR3 has 14 residues. DNA of the CDR3: TGTGCCAGCAGATCGGACCTCTCGGGCACTGAAGCTTTCTTT. This encodes CASRSDLSGTEAFF.

This clonotype was seen a handful of times. This chain links TRBV7-6 with TRBJ2-2; D unclear. Trimming took 1 base from V and 1 from J, leaving 10 bases between them. Germline V gene sequence: CDR1 SGHVS, CDR2 FNYEAQ. The CDR3 is 16 residues long. The CDR3 is CASSLVIILNTGELFF. The CDR3, as DNA: TGTGCCAGCAGCTTAGTTATAATTCTGAACACCGGGGAGCTGTTTTTT.